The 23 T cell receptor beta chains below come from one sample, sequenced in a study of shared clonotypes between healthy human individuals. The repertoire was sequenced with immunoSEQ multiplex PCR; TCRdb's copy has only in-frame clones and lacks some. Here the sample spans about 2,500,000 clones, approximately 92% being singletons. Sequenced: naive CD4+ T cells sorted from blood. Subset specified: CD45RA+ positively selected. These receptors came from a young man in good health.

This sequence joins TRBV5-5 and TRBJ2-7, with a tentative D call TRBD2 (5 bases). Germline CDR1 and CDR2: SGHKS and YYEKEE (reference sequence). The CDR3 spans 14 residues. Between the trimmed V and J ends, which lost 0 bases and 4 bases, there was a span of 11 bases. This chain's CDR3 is CASSLAGESYEQYF. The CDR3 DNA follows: TGTGCCAGCAGCTTGGCCGGGGAATCATACGAGCAGTACTTC.

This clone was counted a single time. CDR3 nucleotide sequence: TGCGCCAGCAGTCAACCCCGGGACAGGGACAATGGCTACACCTTC. It codes for CASSQPRDRDNGYTF. The chain employs TRBV23-1 and TRBJ1-2; 9 nucleotides agree with TRBD1. TRBV23-1 is an ORF; its function is uncertain. The CDR3 is made up of 15 amino acids. The V and J ends lost 2 bases and 6 bases, in that order; junction bases with no gene match: 7.

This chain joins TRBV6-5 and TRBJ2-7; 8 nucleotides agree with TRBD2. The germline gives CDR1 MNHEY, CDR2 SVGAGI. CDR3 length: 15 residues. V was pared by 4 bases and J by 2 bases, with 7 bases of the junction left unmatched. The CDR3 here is CASSSRLASPYEQYF. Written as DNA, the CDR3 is TGTGCCAGCAGTTCGCGACTAGCGTCCCCCTACGAGCAGTACTTC.

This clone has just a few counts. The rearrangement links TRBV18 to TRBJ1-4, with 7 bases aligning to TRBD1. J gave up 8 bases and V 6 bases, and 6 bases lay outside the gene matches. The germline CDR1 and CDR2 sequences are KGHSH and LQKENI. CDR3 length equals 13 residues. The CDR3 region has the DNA TGTGCCAGCTCTCGACAGGGAGAAGAAAAACTGTTTTTT. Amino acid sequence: CASSRQGEEKLFF.

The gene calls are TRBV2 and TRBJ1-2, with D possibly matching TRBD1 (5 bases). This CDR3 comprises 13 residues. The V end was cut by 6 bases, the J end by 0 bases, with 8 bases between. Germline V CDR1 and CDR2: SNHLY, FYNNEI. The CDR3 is CASRDTSNYGYTF. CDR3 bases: TGTGCCAGCAGGGACACTTCTAACTATGGCTACACCTTC.

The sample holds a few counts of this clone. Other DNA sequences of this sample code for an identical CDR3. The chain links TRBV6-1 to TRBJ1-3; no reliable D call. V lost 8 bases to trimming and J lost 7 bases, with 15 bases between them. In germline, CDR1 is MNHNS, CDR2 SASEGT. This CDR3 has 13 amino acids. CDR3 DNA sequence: TGTGCCAGCTCGGAGAGTTCCGGTAACACCATATATTTT. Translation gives CASSESSGNTIYF.

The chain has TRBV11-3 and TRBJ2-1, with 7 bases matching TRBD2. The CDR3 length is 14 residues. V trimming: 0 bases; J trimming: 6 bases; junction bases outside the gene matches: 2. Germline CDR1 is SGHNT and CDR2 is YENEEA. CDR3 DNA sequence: TGTGCCAGCAGCTTAGATGGCGGGGGCAATGAGCAGTTCTTC. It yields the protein CASSLDGGGNEQFF. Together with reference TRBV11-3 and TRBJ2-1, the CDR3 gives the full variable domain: EAGVVQSPRYKIIEKKQPVAFWCNPISGHNTLYWYLQNLGQGPELLIRYENEEAVDDSQLPKDRFSAERLKGVDSTLKIQPAELGDSAVYLCASSLDGGGNEQFFGPGTRLTVL.

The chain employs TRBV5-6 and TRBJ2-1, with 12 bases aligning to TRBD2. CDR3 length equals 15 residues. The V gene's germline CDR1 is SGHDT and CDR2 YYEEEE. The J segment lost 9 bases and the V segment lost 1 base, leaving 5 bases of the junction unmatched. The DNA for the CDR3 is TGTGCCAGCAGCTTGAGACTAGCGGGAGTAGGTGAGCAGTTCTTC. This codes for CASSLRLAGVGEQFF. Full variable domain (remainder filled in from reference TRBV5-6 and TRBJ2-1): DAGVTQSPTHLIKTRGQQVTLRCSPKSGHDTVSWYQQALGQGPQFIFQYYEEEERQRGNFPDRFSGHQFPNYSSELNVNALLLGDSALYLCASSLRLAGVGEQFFGPGTRLTVL.

The CDR3 coding sequence is TGTGCCAGCAGTGAAAGAGTCCGGACAACTAATGAAAAACTGTTTTTT. It codes for CASSERVRTTNEKLFF. This chain uses TRBV25-1 with TRBJ1-4, with no clear D. This CDR3 comprises 16 residues. Trimming took 2 bases from V and 0 from J, leaving 10 bases between them. Germline V gene lookup returns CDR1 MGHDK and CDR2 SYGVNS.

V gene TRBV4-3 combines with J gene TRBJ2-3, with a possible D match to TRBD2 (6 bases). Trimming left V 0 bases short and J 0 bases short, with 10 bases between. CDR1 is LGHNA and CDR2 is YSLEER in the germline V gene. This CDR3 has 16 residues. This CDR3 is CASSQEWGTSTDTQYF. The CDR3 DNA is TGCGCCAGCAGCCAAGAATGGGGGACTAGCACAGATACGCAGTATTTT.

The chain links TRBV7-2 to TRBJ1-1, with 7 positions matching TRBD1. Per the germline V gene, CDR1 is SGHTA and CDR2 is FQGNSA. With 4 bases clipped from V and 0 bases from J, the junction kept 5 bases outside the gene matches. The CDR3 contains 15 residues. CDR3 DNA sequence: TGTGCCAGCAGCTACCAGACAGGGATGAACACTGAAGCTTTCTTT. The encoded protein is CASSYQTGMNTEAFF.

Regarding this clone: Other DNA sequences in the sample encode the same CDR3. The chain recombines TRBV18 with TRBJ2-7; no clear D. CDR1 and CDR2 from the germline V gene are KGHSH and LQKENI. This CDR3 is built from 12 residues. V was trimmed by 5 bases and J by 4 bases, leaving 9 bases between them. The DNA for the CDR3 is TGTGCCAGCTCAGGGTCAGGTTACGAGCAGTACTTC. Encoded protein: CASSGSGYEQYF.

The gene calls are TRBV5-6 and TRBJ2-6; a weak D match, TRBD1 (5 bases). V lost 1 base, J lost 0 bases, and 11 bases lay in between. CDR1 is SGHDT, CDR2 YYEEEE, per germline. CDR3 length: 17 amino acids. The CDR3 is CASSLLRTNSGANVLTF. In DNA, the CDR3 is TGTGCCAGCAGCTTGTTAAGGACAAACTCTGGGGCCAACGTCCTGACTTTC.

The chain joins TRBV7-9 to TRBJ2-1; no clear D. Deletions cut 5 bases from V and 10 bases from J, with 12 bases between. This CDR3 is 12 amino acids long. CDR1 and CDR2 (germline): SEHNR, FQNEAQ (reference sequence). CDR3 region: CASSRGGGEQFF. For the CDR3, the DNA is TGTGCCAGCAGCCGAGGCGGTGGCGAGCAGTTCTTC.

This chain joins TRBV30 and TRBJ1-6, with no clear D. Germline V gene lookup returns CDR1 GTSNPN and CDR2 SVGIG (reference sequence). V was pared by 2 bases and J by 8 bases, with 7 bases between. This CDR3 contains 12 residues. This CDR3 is CAWSRTDSPLHF. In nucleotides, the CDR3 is TGTGCCTGGAGTAGAACGGATTCACCCCTCCACTTT.

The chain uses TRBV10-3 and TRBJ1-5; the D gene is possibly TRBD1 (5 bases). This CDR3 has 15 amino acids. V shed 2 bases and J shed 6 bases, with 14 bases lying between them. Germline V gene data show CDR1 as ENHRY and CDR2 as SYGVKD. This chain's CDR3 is CAISEARAPGQPQHF. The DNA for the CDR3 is TGTGCCATCAGTGAGGCCAGGGCTCCGGGTCAGCCCCAGCATTTT.

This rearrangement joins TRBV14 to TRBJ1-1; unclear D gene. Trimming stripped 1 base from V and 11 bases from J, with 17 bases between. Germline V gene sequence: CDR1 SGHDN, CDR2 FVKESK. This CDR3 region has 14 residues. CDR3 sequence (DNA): TGTGCCAGCAGCCAAGTCGGGCAGGCGCCTATGGCTTTCTTT. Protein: CASSQVGQAPMAFF.

The CDR3 loop reads CSVFPGHEQYF. CDR3 in DNA: TGCAGTGTCTTTCCCGGCCACGAGCAGTACTTC. This chain uses TRBV20-1 with TRBJ2-7; no definite D call. CDR1 and CDR2 from the germline V gene are DFQATT and SNEGSKA (reference sequence). CDR3 length equals 11 residues. Trimming removed 7 bases at V and 5 bases at J, with 12 bases between.

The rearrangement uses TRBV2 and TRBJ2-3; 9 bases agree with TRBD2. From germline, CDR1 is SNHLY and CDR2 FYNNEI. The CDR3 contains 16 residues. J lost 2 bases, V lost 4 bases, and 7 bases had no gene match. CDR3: CASSGPSGAITDTQYF. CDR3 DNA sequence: TGTGCCAGCAGTGGTCCTAGCGGGGCTATCACAGATACGCAGTATTTT.

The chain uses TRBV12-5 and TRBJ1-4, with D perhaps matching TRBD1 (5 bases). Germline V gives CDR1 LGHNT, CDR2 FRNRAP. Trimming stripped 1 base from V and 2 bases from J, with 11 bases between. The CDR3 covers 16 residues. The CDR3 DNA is TGTGCTAGTGGTTTGGCGGAGGGGAATACTAATGAAAAACTGTTTTTT. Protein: CASGLAEGNTNEKLFF.

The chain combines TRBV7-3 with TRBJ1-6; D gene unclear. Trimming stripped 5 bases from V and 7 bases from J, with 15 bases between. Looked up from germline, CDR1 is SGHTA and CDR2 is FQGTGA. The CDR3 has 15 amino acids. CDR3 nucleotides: TGTGCCAGCAGCCCCCAGGCAGGTGGAAATTCACCCCTCCACTTT. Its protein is CASSPQAGGNSPLHF.

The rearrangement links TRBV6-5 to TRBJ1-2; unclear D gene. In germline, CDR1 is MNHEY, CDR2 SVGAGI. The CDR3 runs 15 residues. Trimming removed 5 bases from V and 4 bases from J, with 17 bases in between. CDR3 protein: CASSPIIGSAYGYTF. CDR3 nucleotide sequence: TGTGCCAGCAGTCCCATAATCGGTTCCGCCTATGGCTACACCTTC.

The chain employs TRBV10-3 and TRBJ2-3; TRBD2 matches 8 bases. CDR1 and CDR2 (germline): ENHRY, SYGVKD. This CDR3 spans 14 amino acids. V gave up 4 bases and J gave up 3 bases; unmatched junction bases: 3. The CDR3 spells CAISGSGVTDTQYF. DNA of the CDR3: TGTGCCATCAGTGGTAGCGGGGTGACAGATACGCAGTATTTT.